This T cell receptor beta chain was documented in a study of cytomegalovirus exposure and HLA in healthy donors. Study conclusions and caveats: Presence/absence analysis assumed near-uniform sequencing depth across donors. Versus the 666-donor mean, an Asian-associated ancestry cluster reportedly showed fewer N-insertions in a later analysis. Some segments of the V type, notably TRBV6-2 and TRBV6-3, were excluded as indistinguishable. When a later analysis compared HLA-associated TCR beta chains with equally common others, the HLA-associated chains turned out to be more clonally expanded and to have lower generation probabilities.

With 4 bases removed from V and 0 bases from J, the gap between germline ends came to 7 bases. Germline V gene data show CDR1 as SGHDT and CDR2 as YYEEEE. CDR3 size: 13 residues. The PCR used 60 Vbeta and 13 Jbeta primers. Libraries were prepared by immunoSEQ multiplex PCR; TCRdb keeps only in-frame clonotypes and omits some of them. The sample carries about 78,000 clones, under 70% recorded once. As concerns this clone: The antigen remains unidentified. The sample holds other DNA sequences that translate to the same CDR3.

The J gene is TRBJ1-1, the V gene TRBV5-6, with D possibly TRBD1 on 5 matching bases. Specimen: PBMCs. The TCR comes from a man younger than 45 in good health and CMV-seropositive. The DNA for the CDR3 is TGTGCCAGCAGCCTGACAGTGAACACTGAAGCTTTCTTT. Encoded protein: CASSLTVNTEAFF.